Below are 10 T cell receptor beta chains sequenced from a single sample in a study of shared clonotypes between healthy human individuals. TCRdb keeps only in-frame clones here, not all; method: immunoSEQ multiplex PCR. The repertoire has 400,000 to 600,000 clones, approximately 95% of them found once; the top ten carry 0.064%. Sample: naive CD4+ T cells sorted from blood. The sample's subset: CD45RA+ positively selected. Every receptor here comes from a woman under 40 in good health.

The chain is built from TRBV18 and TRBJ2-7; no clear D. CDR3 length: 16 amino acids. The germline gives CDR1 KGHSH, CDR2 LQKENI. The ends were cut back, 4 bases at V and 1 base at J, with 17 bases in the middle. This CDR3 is CASSQVRQVPSYEQYF. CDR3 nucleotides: TGTGCCAGCTCACAGGTACGGCAGGTCCCTTCCTACGAGCAGTACTTC.

Here the CDR3 DNA reads TGCGCCAGCAGCCAAGGCTGGGGGTCCGCCAAAAACATTCAGTACTTC. It yields the protein CASSQGWGSAKNIQYF. This chain links TRBV4-1 with TRBJ2-4; the D gene could be TRBD1 or TRBD2 (5 bases each). CDR3 length: 16 residues. CDR1 and CDR2 (germline): MGHRA, YSYEKL. V lost 1 base and J 1 base, leaving 11 bases between the germline ends.

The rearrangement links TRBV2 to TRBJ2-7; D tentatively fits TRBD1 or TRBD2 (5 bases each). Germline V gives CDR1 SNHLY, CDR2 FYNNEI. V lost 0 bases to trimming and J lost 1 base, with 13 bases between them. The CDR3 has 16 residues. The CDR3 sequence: CASSEAPGTVSYEQYF. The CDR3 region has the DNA TGTGCCAGCAGTGAAGCGCCCGGGACGGTGTCCTACGAGCAGTACTTC.

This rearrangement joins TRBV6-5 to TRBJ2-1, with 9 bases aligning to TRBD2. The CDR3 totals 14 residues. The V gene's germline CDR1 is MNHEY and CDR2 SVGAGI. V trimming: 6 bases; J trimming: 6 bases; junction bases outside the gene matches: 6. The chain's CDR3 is CASRATSGGNEQFF. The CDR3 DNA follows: TGTGCCAGCAGGGCGACTAGCGGAGGCAATGAGCAGTTCTTC.

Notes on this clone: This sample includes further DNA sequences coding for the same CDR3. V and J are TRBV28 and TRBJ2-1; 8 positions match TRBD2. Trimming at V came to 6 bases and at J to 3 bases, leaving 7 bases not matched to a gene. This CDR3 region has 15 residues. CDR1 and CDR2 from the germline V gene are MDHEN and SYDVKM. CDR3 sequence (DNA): TGTGCCAGCAGCCGGAGCGGGAGTAGCTACAATGAGCAGTTCTTC. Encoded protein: CASSRSGSSYNEQFF.

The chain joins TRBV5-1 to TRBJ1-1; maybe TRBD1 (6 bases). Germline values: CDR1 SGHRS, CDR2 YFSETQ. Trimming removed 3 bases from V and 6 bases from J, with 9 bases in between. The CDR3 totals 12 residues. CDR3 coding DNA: TGCGCCAGCAGCTACGAGGGGGCTGAAGCTTTCTTT. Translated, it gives CASSYEGAEAFF.

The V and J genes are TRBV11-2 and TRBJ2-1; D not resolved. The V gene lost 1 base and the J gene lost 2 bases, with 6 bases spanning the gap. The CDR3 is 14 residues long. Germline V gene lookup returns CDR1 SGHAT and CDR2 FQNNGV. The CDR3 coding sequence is TGTGCCAGCAGCTTAGGGCAGACCTACAATGAGCAGTTCTTC. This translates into CASSLGQTYNEQFF.

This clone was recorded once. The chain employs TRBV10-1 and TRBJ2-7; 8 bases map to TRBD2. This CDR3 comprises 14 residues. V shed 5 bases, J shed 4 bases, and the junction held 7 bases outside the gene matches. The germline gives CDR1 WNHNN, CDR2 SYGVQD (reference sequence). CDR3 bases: TGCGCCAGCAGTCACGCCGGGGGGGCTTACGAGCAGTACTTC. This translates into CASSHAGGAYEQYF.

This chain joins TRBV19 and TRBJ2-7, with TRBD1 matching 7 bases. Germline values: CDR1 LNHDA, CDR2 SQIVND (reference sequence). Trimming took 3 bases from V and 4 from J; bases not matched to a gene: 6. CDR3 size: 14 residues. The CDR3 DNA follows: TGTGCCAGTAGTATCCGGGACAGACCTTACGAGCAGTACTTC. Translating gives CASSIRDRPYEQYF.

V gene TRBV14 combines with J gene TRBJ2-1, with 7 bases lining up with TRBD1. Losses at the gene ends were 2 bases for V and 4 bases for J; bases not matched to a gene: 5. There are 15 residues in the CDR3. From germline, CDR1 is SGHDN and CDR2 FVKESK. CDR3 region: CASSQYMDRYNEQFF. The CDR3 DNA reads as TGTGCCAGCAGCCAATACATGGACAGGTACAATGAGCAGTTCTTC.